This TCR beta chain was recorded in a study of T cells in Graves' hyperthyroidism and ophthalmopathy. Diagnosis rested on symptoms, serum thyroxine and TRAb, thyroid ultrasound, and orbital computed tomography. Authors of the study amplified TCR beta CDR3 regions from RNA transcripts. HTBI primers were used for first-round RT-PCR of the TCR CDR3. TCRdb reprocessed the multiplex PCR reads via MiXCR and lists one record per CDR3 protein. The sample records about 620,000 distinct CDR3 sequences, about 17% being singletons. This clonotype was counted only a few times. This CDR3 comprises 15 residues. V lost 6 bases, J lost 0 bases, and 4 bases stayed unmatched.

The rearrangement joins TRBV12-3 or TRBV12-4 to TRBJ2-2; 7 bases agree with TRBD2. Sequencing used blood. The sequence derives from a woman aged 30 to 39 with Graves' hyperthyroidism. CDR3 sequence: CASRRAGPNTGELFF. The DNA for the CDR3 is TGTGCCAGCAGGAGAGCGGGGCCGAACACCGGGGAGCTGTTTTTT.